Below, one TCR beta chain is given with its context. Repertoires were generated with immunoSEQ multiplex PCR, while TCRdb's copy carries only in-frame clones and drops some. Among roughly 320,000 clones listed, approximately 91% were seen once. Participants came from about 23 US areas, aged about 18 to 100 years. Participants' own reports of clinical history determined their cohort assignment. These data belong to a study of blood T cell repertoires in COVID-19. As for the study in general: The samples span acute and convalescent COVID-19 from the United States, Italy and Spain. The analysed material was cDNA or gDNA that came from T cells, B-cell-depleted T cells, or PBMCs.

The sequenced sample consisted of PBMCs or T cells enriched from blood (not recorded which). This TCR was recovered from a woman in her twenties or thirties who had been exposed to COVID-19.

The CDR3 sequence is CASSLSGPGGEGYTF. DNA of the CDR3: TGTGCCAGCAGCTTATCAGGACCAGGGGGTGAAGGCTACACCTTC. V is TRBV7-3 and J is TRBJ1-2, with 7 bases aligning to TRBD1. V was clipped by 2 bases and J by 8 bases; unmatched bases: 11. The germline gives CDR1 SGHTA, CDR2 FQGTGA. CDR3 size: 15 residues. Complete variable domain (other parts from reference TRBV7-3 and TRBJ1-2): GAGVSQTPSNKVTEKGKYVELRCDPISGHTALYWYRQSLGQGPEFLIYFQGTGAADDSGLPNDRFFAVRPEGSVSTLKIQRTERGDSAVYLCASSLSGPGGEGYTFGSGTRLTVV.